This T cell receptor (beta chain) was sequenced during a study of blood T cell repertoires in COVID-19 (dated by TCRdb to the early 2020s). General notes on the study: The collaborator samples originated in the United States, Italy and Spain and spanned the acute and convalescent phases of COVID-19. The dataset comprised deeply sampled blood TCRbeta repertoires from subjects exposed to, actively infected with, or recovered from COVID-19. Samples came from the ongoing ImmuneRACE study (first 160 participants) plus 1,254 subjects from 6 global collaborators. The repertoires were made available in a free public database intended to serve as a resource for research on the immune response to SARS-CoV-2. Sample metadata almost always included a de-identified subject ID, COVID-19 status, age in years and sex. HLA class I and class II types, where available, came from metadata supplied by the sample provider rather than from assay-based typing. The material from the prospective study consisted of cDNA or gDNA derived from T cells, B-cell-depleted T cells, or PBMCs. Overall results and qualifications from the work: The quantity of clinical and demographic metadata differed by source and by participant and was supplied without curation.

This clone was observed a handful of times. The clone's antigen remains unknown. It has no much larger one-base neighbor in the sample; base qualities were not kept. TCRbeta CDR3 regions were amplified from genomic DNA by means of the immunoSEQ Assay, a bias-controlled multiplex PCR. The original methods were these. The number of nucleated cells in each sample was estimated by amplification of reference gene primers within the assay. To quantify the absolute abundance of each unique TCRbeta CDR3 rearrangement, sequence reads were collapsed and filtered. For each sample, productive Simpson clonality was calculated by taking the square root of Simpson's diversity index across productive rearrangements. TCRdb holds this immuneACCESS table with in-frame rearrangements only. Some clones are missing; in checked studies, unresolved V genes explain under half, and the rest has no known cause. The DNA was the basis for D and trimming; V, J and clone size are from that table. In all, the sample holds 220,000 or so clones, and roughly 80% of those were seen once. The ten top clones hold about 20% of the sample.

V and J are truncated by 7 bases and 6 bases respectively, leaving an intervening sequence of 15 bases. The germline V gene gives CDR1 as SGHTA and CDR2 as FQGNSA. The CDR3 holds 13 amino acids from the cysteine to the phenylalanine. Solely the CDR3 DNA is kept, with 39 bases framed from the first base. Each collaborating institution followed its own protocols to collect whole blood in K2EDTA tubes. For TCRbeta analysis, collaborators shipped samples as frozen whole blood, isolated PBMCs, or DNA extracted from either of those sample types. This clonotype was sampled from a man aged 25-45 years with active or convalescent COVID-19. The sequenced material came from peripheral blood. The rearrangement combines TRBV7-2 with TRBJ1-1, and perhaps TRBD1 as D gene, on 5 matching bases. The CDR3 has the sequence CASTIDRTAEAFF. The DNA reads TGTGCCAGCACTATTGACAGAACAGCTGAAGCTTTCTTT.